This passage covers 9 T cell receptor beta chains from one sample sequenced in a study of OX40 agonist ivuxolimab in advanced cancers. Receptor amplification or capture employed the immunoSEQ multiplex PCR assay. TCRdb provides this immuneACCESS table in a form limited to in-frame rearrangements. Some clones are lacking; in checked studies, under half of them reflect an unresolved V gene, and why the rest are absent is not known. The sample table records tens of thousands of clones; 80% to 90% of these occur just once. The ten most abundant clones make up 6.5% of the sample. Specimen: CD4+ or CD8+ T cells sorted from blood, collected in a trial of the OX40 agonist ivuxolimab. The receptor source for this set is an adult with an advanced solid tumor such as melanoma, head and neck, liver or kidney cancer.

The chain couples TRBV28 to TRBJ1-5, with D unresolved. Germline values: CDR1 MDHEN, CDR2 SYDVKM. CDR3 length: 17 residues. V lost 5 bases to trimming and J lost 0 bases, with 17 bases between them. The chain's CDR3 is CASSRVGRLYSNQPQHF. CDR3 DNA sequence: TGTGCCAGCAGTCGGGTGGGCAGGCTTTATAGCAATCAGCCCCAGCATTTT.

The sample holds one count of this clone. V gene TRBV6-1 combines with J gene TRBJ1-3; no clear D gene. The CDR3 loop spans 14 amino acids. Germline V gene data show CDR1 as MNHNS and CDR2 as SASEGT. V lost 2 bases and J lost 2, with 7 bases in between. Written as DNA, the CDR3 is TGTGCCAGCAGTGAACCAGGCACTGGAAACACCATATATTTT. Protein product: CASSEPGTGNTIYF.

The V and J genes are TRBV28 and TRBJ2-7; no clear D. V lost 4 bases, J lost 4 bases, and 11 bases lay in between. Germline CDR1 and CDR2: MDHEN and SYDVKM. There are 13 residues in the CDR3. CDR3 in amino acids: CASSSSIAYEQYF. CDR3 DNA: TGTGCCAGCAGTTCCTCCATCGCTTACGAGCAGTACTTC.

This clone came up a few times. CDR3 region: CASSPSGEAYNEQFF. The CDR3 DNA is TGTGCCAGCAGTCCTAGCGGGGAAGCCTACAATGAGCAGTTCTTC. The chain is built from TRBV6-1 and TRBJ2-1; 9 nucleotides agree with TRBD2. The CDR3 covers 15 residues. Per germline, CDR1 MNHNS and CDR2 SASEGT. V lost 5 bases to trimming and J lost 2 bases; unmatched junction nucleotides: 4.

The genes are TRBV19 and TRBJ2-7; possible D gene TRBD1, 6 bases. V was shortened by 5 bases and J by 1 base, with 12 bases between the two germline ends. The CDR3 loop spans 14 amino acids. Germline assignment: CDR1 LNHDA and CDR2 SQIVND (reference sequence). CDR3 region: CASSSQGVSYEQYF. CDR3 coding DNA: TGTGCCAGTAGTTCACAGGGAGTATCCTACGAGCAGTACTTC. Filled out from reference TRBV19 and TRBJ2-7, the complete variable domain reads DGGITQSPKYLFRKEGQNVTLSCEQNLNHDAMYWYRQDPGQGLRLIYYSQIVNDFQKGDIAEGYSVSREKKESFPLTVTSAQKNPTAFYLCASSSQGVSYEQYFGPGTRLTVT.

This clone came up a few times. The rearrangement uses TRBV7-3 and TRBJ2-7; 11 bases are shared with TRBD2. V was pared by 6 bases and J by 2 bases, with 6 bases of the junction left unmatched. The CDR3 length is 15 residues. CDR1 is SGHTA and CDR2 is FQGTGA in the germline V gene. The CDR3 DNA follows: TGTGCCAGCAGTCCCTTAGCGGGAGGGCCCTACGAGCAGTACTTC. It codes for CASSPLAGGPYEQYF.

The chain has TRBV7-9 and TRBJ2-6; possible D gene TRBD1, 6 bases. This CDR3 contains 19 residues. The V gene's germline CDR1 is SEHNR and CDR2 FQNEAQ (reference sequence). V was pared by 3 bases and J by 0 bases, with 18 bases between. In nucleotides, the CDR3 is TGTGCCAGCAGCTTCCCGGACAGTCCGAGGGTCTCTGGGGCCAACGTCCTGACTTTC. Translated: CASSFPDSPRVSGANVLTF.

The genes are TRBV19 and TRBJ1-2; D not certain. V lost 2 bases to trimming and J lost 3 bases, with 10 bases between them. This CDR3 is built from 14 residues. Germline loops: CDR1 LNHDA, CDR2 SQIVND (reference sequence). The CDR3 protein is CASSITGDYYGYTF. The CDR3 DNA reads TGTGCCAGTAGTATAACCGGGGATTACTATGGCTACACCTTC. Full variable domain (missing parts from reference TRBV19 and TRBJ1-2): DGGITQSPKYLFRKEGQNVTLSCEQNLNHDAMYWYRQDPGQGLRLIYYSQIVNDFQKGDIAEGYSVSREKKESFPLTVTSAQKNPTAFYLCASSITGDYYGYTFGSGTRLTVV.

The chain employs TRBV5-4 and TRBJ2-7; 8 bases align to TRBD2. The CDR3 covers 14 residues. V shed 4 bases, J shed 2 bases, and the junction held 5 bases outside the gene matches. CDR1 is SGHNT, CDR2 YYREEE, per germline (reference sequence). In DNA form, the CDR3 reads TGTGCCAGCAGCCTCGGACTAGCTACCTACGAGCAGTACTTC. Protein sequence: CASSLGLATYEQYF.